The 12 T cell receptor beta chains reported below all come from one sample, sequenced in a study of response to subunit inactivated influenza vaccine (dated by TCRdb to the late 2010s). The protocol used for the library was RT-PCR. Sequencing was carried out with an Illumina HiSeq 2500. The public reads were reanalyzed by TCRdb: fastp trimming at Q25, MiXCR alignment, in-frame beta chains only. CDR3 protein sequences are deduplicated, and each keeps its most common genes and DNA. The sample profile shows about 520,000 distinct CDR3 sequences; less than 7.5% of them were found once. The ten largest clones capture roughly 13% of the sample. This specimen consisted of PBMCs from blood, obtained roughly 24 months after vaccination. All receptors derive from a man between 50 and 69 years old who received an inactivated influenza vaccine. Donor details come from another sample of the same person, matched by shared clones.

This sequence joins TRBV20-1 and TRBJ2-7; a weak D match, TRBD2 (5 bases). V dropped 3 bases and J dropped 3 bases, with 15 bases sitting between them. Germline V gene lookup returns CDR1 DFQATT and CDR2 SNEGSKA (reference sequence). The length of the CDR3 is 14 residues. CDR3 bases: TGCAGTGCTAGTCCAGGAGCGGTCAGCTACGAGCAGTACTTC. It yields the protein CSASPGAVSYEQYF.

This chain links TRBV4-1 with TRBJ2-7, with D perhaps matching TRBD1 (6 bases). The germline gives CDR1 MGHRA, CDR2 YSYEKL. CDR3 length: 14 residues. Trimming took 1 base from V and 2 from J, leaving 9 bases between them. This chain's CDR3 is CASSQADSAYEQYF. CDR3 sequence (DNA): TGCGCCAGCAGCCAAGCGGACAGTGCCTACGAGCAGTACTTC.

In DNA, the CDR3 is TGTGCCAGCAGCCTAATAGCGGGAAGCCACGAGCAGTACTTC. It codes for CASSLIAGSHEQYF. The chain joins TRBV3-1 to TRBJ2-7; 8 bases are a match to TRBD2. Germline CDR1 and CDR2: LGHDT and YNNKEL (reference sequence). After removal of 4 bases from V and 5 bases from J, the junction contained 7 bases not matched to a gene. This CDR3 spans 14 amino acids.

This clonotype was counted only a few times. The chain recombines TRBV7-2 with TRBJ2-3, with 7 bases matching TRBD2. The CDR3 is made up of 14 amino acids. CDR1 is SGHTA and CDR2 is FQGNSA in the germline V gene. V dropped 2 bases and J dropped 6; count of bases not matched to a gene: 5. CDR3 in DNA: TGTGCCAGCAGCTTATTTCTAGCGGATGATACGCAGTATTTT. Protein sequence: CASSLFLADDTQYF. Filled out from reference TRBV7-2 and TRBJ2-3, the complete variable domain reads GAGVSQSPSNKVTEKGKDVELRCDPISGHTALYWYRQSLGQGLEFLIYFQGNSAPDKSGLPSDRFSAERTGGSVSTLTIQRTQQEDSAVYLCASSLFLADDTQYFGPGTRLTVL.

A word on this clonotype: A much larger clone lies one base from this, so it may be a read error. V gene TRBV20-1 combines with J gene TRBJ1-1, with a tentative D call TRBD1 (6 bases). This CDR3 is 12 amino acids long. Germline V lookup: CDR1 DFQATT, CDR2 SNEGSKA (reference sequence). The CDR3 region is CSAGDTGRQAFF. Here the CDR3 DNA reads TGCAGTGCTGGAGATACAGGGCGGCAAGCTTTCTTT.

This clonotype was seen repeatedly, ten times or more. The DNA of the CDR3 is TGTGCCAGCAGTATAACTCCCTCCTACGAGCAGTACTTC. Amino acids: CASSITPSYEQYF. V gene TRBV28 combines with J gene TRBJ2-7; no firm D call. The V end lost 5 bases, the J end lost 0 bases, and 8 bases lay between the germline ends. Germline V gives CDR1 MDHEN, CDR2 SYDVKM. The CDR3 spans 13 residues.

J is TRBJ2-7 and V is TRBV14; D call uncertain. Germline V gives CDR1 SGHDN, CDR2 FVKESK. The germline V and J ends were trimmed by 1 base and 0 bases, with 7 bases remaining between them. The CDR3 totals 14 residues. CDR3 coding DNA: TGTGCCAGCAGCCAAGTTTGGAGCTCCTACGAGCAGTACTTC. Amino acid sequence: CASSQVWSSYEQYF.

The chain couples TRBV4-3 to TRBJ1-2; 9 bases map to TRBD1. Germline CDR1 LGHNA, CDR2 YSLEER. The CDR3 consists of 16 residues. The trim removed 4 bases at V and 3 bases at J, leaving 9 bases unmatched. Here the CDR3 reads CASSRFPGQGDYGYTF. The CDR3 DNA sequence: TGCGCCAGCAGCCGCTTCCCGGGACAGGGTGACTATGGCTACACCTTC.

There are many counts of this clonotype. The chain joins TRBV6-1 to TRBJ2-5; the D gene could be TRBD1 or TRBD2 (6 bases each). Germline V CDR1 and CDR2: MNHNS, SASEGT. Between the trimmed V and J ends, which lost 8 bases and 4 bases, there was a span of 17 bases. The CDR3 covers 14 residues. CDR3 nucleotide sequence: TGTGCCAGCGGACCGGGGGCTCTGAGAGAGACCCAGTACTTC. Translating gives CASGPGALRETQYF.

This clonotype has ten or more counts. The chain couples TRBV5-1 to TRBJ2-3, with unresolved D. V was cut by 4 bases and J by 6 bases, with 12 bases left in between. CDR1 SGHRS and CDR2 YFSETQ come from the germline V gene. The CDR3 covers 13 residues. CDR3 sequence (DNA): TGCGCCAGCAGCAAACACCCAGTGGATACGCAGTATTTT. This gives the protein CASSKHPVDTQYF. Looking up the rest from reference TRBV5-1 and TRBJ2-3 gives the full variable domain: KAGVTQTPRYLIKTRGQQVTLSCSPISGHRSVSWYQQTPGQGLQFLFEYFSETQRNKGNFPGRFSGRQFSNSRSEMNVSTLELGDSALYLCASSKHPVDTQYFGPGTRLTVL.

This clonotype has ten or more counts. The rearrangement links TRBV12-3 or TRBV12-4 to TRBJ1-1, with D unclear. V shed 6 bases and J shed 5 bases, with 10 bases lying between them. This CDR3 is 12 amino acids long. The CDR3 DNA reads as TGTGCCAGCAGCCCGACATCTACTGAAGCTTTCTTT. Protein: CASSPTSTEAFF.

The chain combines TRBV20-1 with TRBJ2-7; TRBD1 matches 9 bases. This CDR3 is built from 14 residues. CDR1 is DFQATT and CDR2 is SNEGSKA in the germline V gene (reference sequence). With 5 bases clipped from V and 3 bases from J, the junction kept 8 bases outside the gene matches. CDR3 nucleotides: TGCAGTGCTTCCCGGACAGGGGAGATCTACGAGCAGTACTTC. Protein product: CSASRTGEIYEQYF.